This T cell receptor (beta chain) was documented in a study of cytomegalovirus exposure and HLA in healthy donors. Vbeta (60) and Jbeta (13) primers were used in the PCR. Assay used: immunoSEQ multiplex PCR; TCRdb lists only in-frame clones, some missing. This table holds about 160,000 clones, about 86% found once. In germline, CDR1 is SGHVS, CDR2 FQNEAQ. Between the trimmed V and J ends, which lost 4 bases and 3 bases, there was a span of 17 bases. CDR3 length equals 16 residues. Sample: PBMCs. The clonotype originates from a woman between 18 and 30 years old in good health and CMV-seronegative. This chain links TRBV7-8 with TRBJ2-3, with D possibly matching TRBD1 (5 bases). CDR3 protein: CASSSHRGKSTDTQYF. The CDR3 DNA is TGTGCCAGCAGCTCCCATAGGGGAAAATCAACAGATACGCAGTATTTT.